The clone carrying this T cell receptor beta chain was seen once. The sample originates from a study of control samples from healthy donors and cancer patients. Sequenced by immunoSEQ multiplex PCR; TCRdb stores in-frame clones only, minus some. The table lists about 70,000 clones, 84% of them singletons. Sequenced: blood. The receptor's source is a man in his forties or fifties in good health.

CDR3 DNA: TGTGCCAGCAGCCAAGCGGGGGGGGGTCTGAGCTCTGGAAACACCATATATTTT. This encodes CASSQAGGGLSSGNTIYF. The chain has TRBV3-1 (or the pseudogene TRBV3-2) and TRBJ1-3; possible D gene TRBD1, 5 bases. Between the trimmed V and J ends, which lost 1 base and 0 bases, there was a span of 16 bases. The germline CDR1 and CDR2 sequences are LGHDT and YNNKEL (reference sequence). CDR3 size: 18 residues.